This T cell receptor beta chain was observed in a study of CD4 and CD8 cells across lung adenocarcinoma regions. V gave up 1 base and J gave up 7 bases, with 17 bases separating them. The germline gives CDR1 MNHEY, CDR2 SVGAGI. The CDR3 is made up of 16 amino acids. In TCRdb, the PCR reads were re-called with MiXCR into one record per CDR3 protein. This sample has tens of thousands of distinct CDR3 sequences, with around half found just once. Samples came from patients with localized non-small cell lung adenocarcinoma. This clonotype qualifies as medium-sized. The chain uses TRBV6-5 and TRBJ2-1; D might be TRBD1 or TRBD2, each matching 6 bases. Sequenced sample: CD8+ T cells from the center of a lung tumor. This receptor was identified in a female donor with lung adenocarcinoma. The CD4 and CD8 labels of this study may be unreliable. CDR3 amino acids: CASSYWGADAINEQFF. CDR3 DNA: TGTGCCAGCAGTTACTGGGGGGCGGATGCCATAAATGAGCAGTTCTTC.